These 4 T cell receptor beta chains share one sample of origin, sequenced in a study of molecular identifiers for immune sequencing clone quantification. Via MiXCR, TCRdb re-called the PCR reads, giving one row per CDR3 protein. The sample lists approximately 630,000 distinct CDR3 sequences, around 25% seen once, with about 0.78% in the top ten. Sequences were obtained from naive CD8+ T cells from blood, with Jurkat cell RNA spiked in. Subset in this sample: FACS-sorted CD8+CD4-CCR7+CD45RA+ naive T cells. The receptors were gathered from a human donor in good health. Some libraries in this study had Jurkat cell RNA spiked in.

The sample holds many counts of this clonotype. This sequence joins TRBV24-1 and TRBJ1-1, with D unclear. V shed 7 bases and J shed 0 bases, with 2 bases lying between them. This CDR3 spans 11 amino acids. Germline V gene data show CDR1 as KGHDR and CDR2 as SFDVKD. CDR3 in DNA: TGTGCCACCAGACTGAACACTGAAGCTTTCTTT. As protein: CATRLNTEAFF.

Turning to this clonotype: A much larger clone differs by one base, so this may be a read error. This likely comes from a read error, as the CDR3 has no conserved phenylalanine or tryptophan at its end. The CDR3 sequence: CSARDRDGNSPLHS. DNA of the CDR3: TGCAGTGCTAGAGATAGGGACGGTAATTCACCCCTCCACTCT. The chain couples TRBV20-1 to TRBJ1-6; TRBD1 might be the D (5 bases). Germline lookup yields CDR1 DFQATT and CDR2 SNEGSKA (reference sequence). This CDR3 comprises 14 residues. V gave up 0 bases and J gave up 6 bases, with 9 bases separating them.

This clonotype has a handful of counts. V usage is TRBV4-3 and J usage is TRBJ2-7; unclear D gene. Trimming removed 3 bases at V and 1 base at J, with 13 bases between. Germline V gene data show CDR1 as LGHNA and CDR2 as YSLEER. The CDR3 runs to 15 residues. CDR3 in amino acids: CASSQTRTVSYEQYF. The CDR3 coding sequence is TGCGCCAGCAGCCAGACCCGGACGGTATCCTACGAGCAGTACTTC.

This clonotype occurred a few times. The chain is built from TRBV7-2 and TRBJ2-1; TRBD1 is a possible D gene (6 bases). The V end was cut by 5 bases, the J end by 0 bases, with 14 bases between. Per the germline V gene, CDR1 is SGHTA and CDR2 is FQGNSA. There are 16 residues in the CDR3. The CDR3 DNA sequence: TGTGCCAGCAGCACACTAGACAGGCGCTCCTACAATGAGCAGTTCTTC. Its translation: CASSTLDRRSYNEQFF.